This T cell receptor beta chain was sequenced for a study of blood T cell repertoires in COVID-19. Study at large: The analysed material was cDNA or gDNA that came from T cells, B-cell-depleted T cells, or PBMCs.

The method was immunoSEQ multiplex PCR; TCRdb's version includes in-frame clones alone and lacks a portion of them. In the table there are about 250,000 clones, 65% to 85% of which are singletons. This CDR3 contains 14 residues. V was clipped by 3 bases and J by 4 bases, with 11 bases between them. Germline V gene data show CDR1 as SGDLS and CDR2 as YYNGEE. The sample taken for sequencing was peripheral blood. This receptor was taken from a man older than 75 with acute or convalescent COVID-19. V gene TRBV9 combines with J gene TRBJ1-3, with TRBD1 as a possible D gene (6 bases). This chain's CDR3 is CASSEGQLGNTIYF. CDR3 nucleotide sequence: TGTGCCAGCAGCGAAGGACAGTTGGGAAACACCATATATTTT.